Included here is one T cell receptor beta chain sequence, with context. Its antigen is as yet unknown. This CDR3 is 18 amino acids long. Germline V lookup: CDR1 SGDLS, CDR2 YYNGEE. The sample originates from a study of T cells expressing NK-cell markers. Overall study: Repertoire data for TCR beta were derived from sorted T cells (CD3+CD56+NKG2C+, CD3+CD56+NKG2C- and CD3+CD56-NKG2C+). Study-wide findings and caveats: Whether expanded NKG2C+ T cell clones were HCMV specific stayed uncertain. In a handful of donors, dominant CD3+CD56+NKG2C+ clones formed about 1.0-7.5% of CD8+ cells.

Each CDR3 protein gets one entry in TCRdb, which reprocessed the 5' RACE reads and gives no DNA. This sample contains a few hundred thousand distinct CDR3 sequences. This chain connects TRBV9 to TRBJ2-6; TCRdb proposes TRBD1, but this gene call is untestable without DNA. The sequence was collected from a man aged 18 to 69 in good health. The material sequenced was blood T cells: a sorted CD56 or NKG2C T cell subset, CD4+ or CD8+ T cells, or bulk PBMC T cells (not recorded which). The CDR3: CASSSGLPGVSGANVLTF.